The 12 T cell receptor beta chains below all came from one sample that was sequenced in a study of T cell changes during pregnancy in multiple sclerosis. The method was immunoSEQ multiplex PCR; TCRdb's version includes in-frame clones alone and lacks a portion of them. The sample holds fewer than 25,000 clones, around 90% seen once. Source: CD4+ T cells from peripheral blood mononuclear cells, taken in the second trimester of pregnancy. The receptors were gathered from a female donor in good health, enrolled as a control in a pregnancy study.

The rearrangement joins TRBV4-2 to TRBJ2-1; 7 positions agree with TRBD2. CDR1 and CDR2 (germline): LGHNA, YNFKEQ. There are 16 residues in the CDR3. V was clipped by 1 base and J by 7 bases; unmatched bases: 10. CDR3 sequence: CASSQVSAGDLNEQFF. In DNA, the CDR3 is TGTGCCAGCAGCCAAGTGTCGGCGGGAGATTTGAATGAGCAGTTCTTC.

This chain connects TRBV28 to TRBJ1-3; TRBD1 agrees at 8 bases. CDR1 and CDR2 from the germline V gene are MDHEN and SYDVKM. The CDR3 consists of 15 residues. The ends lost 5 bases at V and 4 bases at J; junction bases unmatched: 7. In nucleotides, the CDR3 is TGTGCCAGCAGTCCAACTCAGGGGGCAGGAAACACCATATATTTT. Protein product: CASSPTQGAGNTIYF.

The rearrangement joins TRBV5-1 to TRBJ1-1, with D perhaps TRBD1 (5 bases). The CDR3 length is 13 residues. CDR1 and CDR2 (germline): SGHRS, YFSETQ. Between the trimmed V and J ends, which lost 2 bases and 1 base, there was a span of 6 bases. CDR3 in amino acids: CASSLQANTEAFF. The CDR3 DNA follows: TGCGCCAGCAGCTTACAGGCGAACACTGAAGCTTTCTTT.

By frequency in the sample, this clone is medium-sized (0.01 to 0.1%). This chain links TRBV7-3 with TRBJ2-7, with unresolved D. Germline lookup yields CDR1 SGHTA and CDR2 FQGTGA. CDR3 length equals 13 residues. Trimming cost V 4 bases and J 7 bases, with 14 bases left between them. DNA of the CDR3: TGTGCCAGCAGCTCCGGTCTTCACGGGGAGCAGTACTTC. Its protein product is CASSSGLHGEQYF.

This clone was observed a few times. The chain is built from TRBV2 and TRBJ2-7; 10 positions agree with TRBD1. Germline V gives CDR1 SNHLY, CDR2 FYNNEI. The CDR3 consists of 13 residues. The trim removed 6 bases at V and 3 bases at J, leaving 2 bases unmatched. CDR3 in DNA: TGTGCCAGCAGGGACAGGGGGTTCTACGAGCAGTACTTC. It yields the protein CASRDRGFYEQYF.

This clone is deemed medium-sized. The V gene is TRBV2, the J gene TRBJ2-1; D gene uncertain. Looked up from germline, CDR1 is SNHLY and CDR2 is FYNNEI. This CDR3 has 13 residues. The ends were cut back, 4 bases at V and 5 bases at J, with 9 bases in the middle. The CDR3: CASSVERDNEQFF. Written as DNA, the CDR3 is TGTGCCAGCAGTGTAGAACGAGACAATGAGCAGTTCTTC.

This clone is termed medium-sized. The chain uses TRBV21-1 and TRBJ1-1; the table's D call, TRBD1, was not checked against the DNA. TRBV21-1 constitutes a pseudogene. The CDR3 length is 12 residues. This CDR3 is CASSNRNTEAFF. The CDR3 region has the DNA TGTGCCAGCAGCAACAGGAACACTGAAGCTTTCTTT.

The chain employs TRBV6-1 and TRBJ1-2, with D unresolved. Germline V gene sequence: CDR1 MNHNS, CDR2 SASEGT. This CDR3 comprises 13 residues. The V end lost 8 bases, the J end lost 6 bases, and 16 bases lay between the germline ends. The CDR3 here is CASAHNGLHGYTF. As DNA, the CDR3 is TGTGCCAGCGCTCATAACGGGTTACATGGCTACACCTTC.

The V gene is TRBV6-1, the J gene TRBJ1-1, with unresolved D. Germline V CDR1 and CDR2: MNHNS, SASEGT. CDR3 length: 13 residues. V was clipped by 4 bases and J by 10 bases, with 16 bases between them. In nucleotides, the CDR3 is TGTGCCAGCAGTGGGGAGCCCCTCTCCCCAGCTTTCTTT. Translated, it gives CASSGEPLSPAFF.

About this clone itself: Other DNA sequences in this specimen translate into the identical CDR3. The chain is built from TRBV5-1 and TRBJ2-5, with 11 bases that match TRBD2. The CDR3 is 16 amino acids. CDR1 is SGHRS, CDR2 YFSETQ, per germline. The V gene end was trimmed by 0 bases and the J gene end by 2 bases; junction bases not matched to a gene: 3. CDR3 residues: CASSLEVAGGQETQYF. In DNA form, the CDR3 reads TGCGCCAGCAGCTTGGAGGTAGCGGGGGGGCAAGAGACCCAGTACTTC.

The chain carries TRBV2 and TRBJ1-3; 8 bases map to TRBD1. The CDR3 runs 19 residues. The V segment lost 3 bases and the J segment 1 base; nucleotides outside the gene matches: 14. Germline V lookup: CDR1 SNHLY, CDR2 FYNNEI. CDR3 nucleotide sequence: TGTGCCAGCAGTGAGAGGACAGGGCTTTTCAACTTATCTGGAAACACCATATATTTT. It translates to CASSERTGLFNLSGNTIYF.

Written as DNA, the CDR3 is TGTGCCAGCAGTGAAGCGACTGAGGAGTACTTC. Amino acids: CASSEATEEYF. The V and J genes are TRBV2 and TRBJ2-7; D uncertain. CDR1 is SNHLY and CDR2 is FYNNEI in the germline V gene. The CDR3 is made up of 11 amino acids. V lost 0 bases to trimming and J lost 11 bases, with 8 bases between them.